The 16 T cell receptor beta chains in this list originate from one sample, sequenced in a study of cytomegalovirus exposure and HLA in healthy donors. Researchers ran the PCR with 60 Vbeta and 13 Jbeta primers. Sequenced by immunoSEQ multiplex PCR; TCRdb stores in-frame clones only, minus some. The sample holds some 130,000 clones, 73% seen once. Specimen: PBMCs. Receptor source: a woman aged 40 to 50 in good health and CMV-seronegative.

This clone showed up just a few times. CDR3 sequence reads: CASRLTGRMSGYTF. In DNA form, the CDR3 reads TGTGCCAGCAGACTAACAGGGAGAATGAGTGGCTACACCTTC. This chain links TRBV6-5 with TRBJ1-2; D may be TRBD1 (6 bases). Germline V gives CDR1 MNHEY, CDR2 SVGAGI. CDR3 length: 14 amino acids. The V gene lost 6 bases and the J gene lost 7 bases, with 18 bases spanning the gap.

The chain combines TRBV5-4 with TRBJ2-2; 13 positions match TRBD2. V lost 0 bases and J lost 9; bases outside the gene matches: 5. The germline V gene encodes CDR1 SGHNT and CDR2 YYREEE (reference sequence). The CDR3 has 16 amino acids. The CDR3 coding sequence is TGTGCCAGCAGCTTGGCAACTAGCGGGGGGGCTCGGGAGCTGTTTTTT. It translates to CASSLATSGGARELFF.

This clone was seen just once. This rearrangement joins TRBV6-5 to TRBJ1-3; TRBD1 is a possible D gene (6 bases). The CDR3 sequence is 15 residues long. Germline values: CDR1 MNHEY, CDR2 SVGAGI. Trimming stripped 2 bases from V and 2 bases from J, with 10 bases between. The DNA for the CDR3 is TGTGCCAGCAGTTACGCGAGGACAGCTGGAAACACCATATATTTT. Protein: CASSYARTAGNTIYF.

This chain links TRBV21-1 with TRBJ2-1; the listed D gene, TRBD1, was not tested against the DNA. TRBV21-1 is a pseudogene locus. The CDR3 contains 15 residues. This chain's CDR3 is CASRLQGALQNEQFF. CDR3 coding DNA: TGTGCCAGCAGGTTACAGGGGGCTCTACAGAATGAGCAGTTCTTC.

This clone was seen repeatedly, ten times or more. The chain links TRBV6-1 to TRBJ1-2; TRBD1 matches at 7 bases. The V and J ends lost 5 bases and 8 bases, in that order; junction bases with no gene match: 11. Germline V gene lookup returns CDR1 MNHNS and CDR2 SASEGT. The CDR3 consists of 14 residues. CDR3 sequence reads: CASSIATGPWGYTF. In nucleotides, the CDR3 is TGTGCCAGCAGTATCGCGACAGGGCCTTGGGGCTACACCTTC.

This clone was recorded a few times. The chain has TRBV5-1 and TRBJ1-1; D perhaps matches TRBD1 (5 bases). The CDR3 contains 15 residues. Trimming removed 1 base from V and 2 bases from J, with 12 bases in between. In germline, CDR1 is SGHRS, CDR2 YFSETQ. The DNA for the CDR3 is TGCGCCAGCAGCTTGTCAGGGCTGGGCAACACTGAAGCTTTCTTT. Translation gives CASSLSGLGNTEAFF.

CDR3 sequence (DNA): TGTGCCAGCAAACAGGCAACTTGGGGTTCACCCCTCCACTTT. This sequence encodes CASKQATWGSPLHF. The chain combines TRBV2 with TRBJ1-6; tentatively, D is TRBD1 (5 bases). Germline CDR1 SNHLY, CDR2 FYNNEI. Trimming cost V 7 bases and J 9 bases, with 16 bases left between them. There are 14 residues in the CDR3. Supplemented by reference TRBV2 and TRBJ1-6, the full variable domain reads EPEVTQTPSHQVTQMGQEVILRCVPISNHLYFYWYRQILGQKVEFLVSFYNNEISEKSEIFDDQFSVERPDGSNFTLKIRSTKLEDSAMYFCASKQATWGSPLHFGNGTRLTVT.

CDR3 residues: CASGTVEDTF. CDR3 DNA sequence: TGTGCCAGCGGTACAGTGGAAGACACCTTC. The chain carries TRBV6-1 and TRBJ1-2; no clear D. Between the trimmed V and J ends, which lost 8 bases and 12 bases, there was a span of 13 bases. Germline assignment: CDR1 MNHNS and CDR2 SASEGT. The CDR3 spans 10 residues.

This clone was detected only once. This chain joins TRBV27 and TRBJ1-5; 7 nucleotides line up with TRBD1. With V trimmed by 5 bases and J by 6 bases, 7 bases remained unmatched. Germline V gene sequence: CDR1 MNHEY, CDR2 SMNVEV (reference sequence). This CDR3 region has 14 residues. The CDR3 reads CASSPGGHGQPQHF. CDR3 DNA sequence: TGTGCCAGCAGTCCAGGGGGACACGGTCAGCCCCAGCATTTT.

The rearrangement uses TRBV6-1 and TRBJ2-2, with 8 bases identical to TRBD1. Germline-derived CDR1 and CDR2 are MNHNS and SASEGT. The CDR3 is 13 residues long. Trimming at V came to 6 bases and at J to 7 bases, leaving 4 bases not matched to a gene. In nucleotides, the CDR3 is TGTGCCAGCAGAGACAGGGGCGACGGGGAGCTGTTTTTT. It translates to CASRDRGDGELFF.

The chain carries TRBV6-6 and TRBJ2-7; a weak D match, TRBD1 (5 bases). The CDR3 sequence is 14 residues long. V was cut by 2 bases and J by 3 bases, with 11 bases left in between. Germline CDR1 MNHNY, CDR2 SVGAGI (reference sequence). The CDR3 DNA is TGTGCCAGCAGTTACGATGACAGAATCTACGAGCAGTACTTC. It codes for CASSYDDRIYEQYF.

This sequence joins TRBV6-1 and TRBJ1-1; D unresolved. Trimming took 10 bases from V and 3 from J, leaving 15 bases between them. The germline CDR1 and CDR2 sequences are MNHNS and SASEGT. The length of the CDR3 is 13 residues. The CDR3 spells CAIKDFSDTEAFF. The CDR3 DNA reads TGTGCCATAAAGGACTTCTCGGACACTGAAGCTTTCTTT.

V and J are TRBV19 and TRBJ1-5; D is unclear. Trimming stripped 10 bases from V and 4 bases from J, with 14 bases between. Germline loops: CDR1 LNHDA, CDR2 SQIVND (reference sequence). The CDR3 runs to 13 residues. Written as DNA, the CDR3 is TGTGCCACTCACCCAGGTTTAAATCAGCCCCAGCATTTT. As protein: CATHPGLNQPQHF. Drawing the rest from reference TRBV19 and TRBJ1-5, the complete variable domain is DGGITQSPKYLFRKEGQNVTLSCEQNLNHDAMYWYRQDPGQGLRLIYYSQIVNDFQKGDIAEGYSVSREKKESFPLTVTSAQKNPTAFYLCATHPGLNQPQHFGDGTRLSIL.

This clone was seen more than once but under ten times. The germline gene is not matched at one end of the junction; a read error may be the cause. The chain is built from TRBV7-9 and TRBJ2-6; TRBD2 matches 13 bases. Germline-derived CDR1 and CDR2 are SEHNR and FQNEAQ (reference sequence). This CDR3 region has 19 residues. The CDR3 spells CSSTLLAGGPGSGANVLTF. In DNA, the CDR3 is TGTTCCAGCACCTTACTAGCGGGGGGGCCGGGTTCTGGGGCCAACGTCCTGACTTTC.

Details on this clone: Its ends do not fully match the called genes, so a read error is possible. The gene calls are TRBV2 and TRBJ1-5; D is uncertain. Germline lookup yields CDR1 SNHLY and CDR2 FYNNEI. This CDR3 comprises 12 residues. The DNA of the CDR3 is TGTGCCAGCGGTGACATTGATCAGCCCCAGCATTTT. Its translation: CASGDIDQPQHF.

CDR3 amino acids: CASSPRSRSSYNEQFF. CDR3 sequence (DNA): TGTGCCAGCAGCCCCCGAAGCCGAAGCTCCTACAATGAGCAGTTCTTC. The chain uses TRBV7-3 and TRBJ2-1; no definite D call. This CDR3 contains 16 residues. From germline, CDR1 is SGHTA and CDR2 FQGTGA. Trimming left V 5 bases short and J 0 bases short, with 14 bases between.